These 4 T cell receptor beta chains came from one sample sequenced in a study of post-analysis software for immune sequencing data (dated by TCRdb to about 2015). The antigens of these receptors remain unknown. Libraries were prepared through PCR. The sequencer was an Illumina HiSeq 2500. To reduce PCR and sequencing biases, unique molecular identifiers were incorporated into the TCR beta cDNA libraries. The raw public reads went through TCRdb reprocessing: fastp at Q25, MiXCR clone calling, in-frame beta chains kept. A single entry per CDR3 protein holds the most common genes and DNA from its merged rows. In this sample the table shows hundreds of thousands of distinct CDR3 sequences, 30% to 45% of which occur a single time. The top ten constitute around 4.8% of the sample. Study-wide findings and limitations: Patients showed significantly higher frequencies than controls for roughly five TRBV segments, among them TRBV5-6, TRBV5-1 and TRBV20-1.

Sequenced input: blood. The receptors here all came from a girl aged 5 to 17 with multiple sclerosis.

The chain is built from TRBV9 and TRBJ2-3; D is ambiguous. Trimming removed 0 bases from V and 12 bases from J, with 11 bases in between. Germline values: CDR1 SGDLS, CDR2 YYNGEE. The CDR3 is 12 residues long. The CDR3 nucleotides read TGTGCCAGCAGCGTAGAGGGTATACACCAGTATTTT. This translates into CASSVEGIHQYF.

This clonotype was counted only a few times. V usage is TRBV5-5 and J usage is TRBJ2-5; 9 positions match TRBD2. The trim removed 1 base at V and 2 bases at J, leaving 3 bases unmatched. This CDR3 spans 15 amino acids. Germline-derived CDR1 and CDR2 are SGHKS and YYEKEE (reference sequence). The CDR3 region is CASSLRLAGQETQYF. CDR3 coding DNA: TGTGCCAGCAGCTTGAGGCTAGCGGGGCAAGAGACCCAGTACTTC. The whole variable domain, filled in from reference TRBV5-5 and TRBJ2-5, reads DAGVTQSPTHLIKTRGQQVTLRCSPISGHKSVSWYQQVLGQGPQFIFQYYEKEERGRGNFPDRFSARQFPNYSSELNVNALLLGDSALYLCASSLRLAGQETQYFGPGTRLLVL.

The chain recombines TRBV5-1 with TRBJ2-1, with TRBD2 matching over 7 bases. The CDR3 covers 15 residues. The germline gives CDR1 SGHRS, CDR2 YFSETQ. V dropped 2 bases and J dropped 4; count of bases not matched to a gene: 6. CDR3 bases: TGCGCCAGCAGCTTAGGAGGACTAGATTACAATGAGCAGTTCTTC. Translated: CASSLGGLDYNEQFF. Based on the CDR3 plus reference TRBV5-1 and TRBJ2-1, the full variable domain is KAGVTQTPRYLIKTRGQQVTLSCSPISGHRSVSWYQQTPGQGLQFLFEYFSETQRNKGNFPGRFSGRQFSNSRSEMNVSTLELGDSALYLCASSLGGLDYNEQFFGPGTRLTVL.

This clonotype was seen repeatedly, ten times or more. The DNA for the CDR3 is TGCGCCAGCAGCCAAGAAGAACGCCCCCTTAATTCACCCCTCCACTTT. Protein sequence: CASSQEERPLNSPLHF. J is TRBJ1-6 and V is TRBV4-1, with D uncertain. The germline gives CDR1 MGHRA, CDR2 YSYEKL. With 0 bases removed from V and 6 bases from J, the gap between germline ends came to 12 bases. The CDR3 is 16 amino acids.